This T cell receptor beta chain derives from a study of radiotherapy plus CTLA-4 blockade in lung cancer. V lost 7 bases and J lost 0, with 17 bases in between. Looked up from germline, CDR1 is ENHRY and CDR2 is SYGVKD. The CDR3 totals 16 residues. Using immunoSEQ multiplex PCR, the repertoire was profiled, and TCRdb retains in-frame clones only, with some absent. Of about 77,000 clones listed, roughly 80% are singletons. The sequence was collected from a human donor with non-small cell lung cancer whose response to radiotherapy plus ipilimumab could not be evaluated. Sequenced here: peripheral blood, sampled from a patient treated with radiotherapy plus ipilimumab. V is TRBV10-3 and J is TRBJ2-3; no reliable D call. CDR3 sequence reads: CAITQADSQSTDTQYF. The DNA for the CDR3 is TGTGCCATCACCCAGGCTGATTCCCAAAGCACAGATACGCAGTATTTT.